Below, one TCR beta chain is given with its context. The V gene's germline CDR1 is LNHDA and CDR2 SQIVND (reference sequence). V was cut by 6 bases and J by 0 bases, with 17 bases left in between. The CDR3 extends over 16 amino acids. Generated by immunoSEQ multiplex PCR, the TCRdb table keeps only in-frame clones and is missing some. The sample includes some 100,000 clones, approximately 87% of them seen just once. These data belong to a study of T cell responses to AZD1222 COVID-19 vaccine. The receptor's source is an adult in good health. Sequenced material: peripheral blood, taken on day 0 of AZD1222 vaccination. The chain couples TRBV19 to TRBJ1-1, with D maybe TRBD1 (6 bases). The CDR3 spells CASSPPPGALNTEAFF. DNA for the CDR3: TGTGCCAGTAGCCCCCCCCCAGGGGCGCTGAACACTGAAGCTTTCTTT.